The 32 T cell receptor beta chains given below trace back to one sample, sequenced in a study of cytomegalovirus exposure and HLA in healthy donors. 60 Vbeta and 13 Jbeta primers were used in PCR. Measured with immunoSEQ multiplex PCR; TCRdb has only the in-frame clones, and not every one. The sample consists of approximately 110,000 clones, about two thirds of them appearing once. Sequencing was performed on PBMCs. These receptors were collected from a man aged 25-45 years in good health and CMV-seropositive.

The V gene is TRBV30, the J gene TRBJ2-7; D uncertain. V dropped 0 bases and J dropped 0 bases, with 9 bases sitting between them. Germline V gene data show CDR1 as GTSNPN and CDR2 as SVGIG (reference sequence). This CDR3 contains 14 residues. CDR3 region: CAWSVDLSSYEQYF. The CDR3 bases are TGTGCCTGGAGTGTAGACTTAAGCTCCTACGAGCAGTACTTC.

This clone has a handful of counts. This rearrangement joins TRBV28 to TRBJ2-3; D perhaps matches TRBD2 (5 bases). Germline CDR1 MDHEN, CDR2 SYDVKM. The CDR3 is 14 residues long. Trimming left V 9 bases short and J 6 bases short, with 19 bases between. The CDR3 DNA reads as TGTGCCAGTCGCACCCGTAGGAGGCGTGATACGCAGTATTTT. The encoded protein is CASRTRRRRDTQYF. Supplemented by reference TRBV28 and TRBJ2-3, the full variable domain reads DVKVTQSSRYLVKRTGEKVFLECVQDMDHENMFWYRQDPGLGLRLIYFSYDVKMKEKGDIPEGYSVSREKKERFSLILESASTNQTSMYLCASRTRRRRDTQYFGPGTRLTVL.

V usage is TRBV7-2 and J usage is TRBJ2-3; 7 positions match TRBD1. V lost 3 bases and J lost 2; bases outside the gene matches: 5. CDR1 is SGHTA, CDR2 FQGNSA, per germline. The CDR3 sequence is 15 residues long. For the CDR3, the DNA is TGTGCCAGCAGCTTGACTGGACAGGACACAGATACGCAGTATTTT. It yields the protein CASSLTGQDTDTQYF.

The chain carries TRBV4-2 and TRBJ2-7; TRBD2 aligns across 10 bases. The germline CDR1 and CDR2 sequences are LGHNA and YNFKEQ. The CDR3 is 19 amino acids. The V segment lost 1 base and the J segment 9 bases; nucleotides outside the gene matches: 21. CDR3 protein: CASSQGARLAGDLPTWQYF. As DNA, the CDR3 is TGTGCCAGCAGCCAAGGTGCACGGCTAGCGGGGGACCTACCCACGTGGCAGTACTTC.

J is TRBJ2-1 and V is TRBV19; 8 nucleotides align to TRBD1. CDR1 is LNHDA, CDR2 SQIVND, per germline (reference sequence). The CDR3 consists of 14 residues. Losses at the gene ends were 6 bases for V and 6 bases for J; bases not matched to a gene: 7. CDR3 protein: CASRIQGAGNEQFF. CDR3 DNA: TGTGCCAGTAGAATCCAGGGGGCGGGCAATGAGCAGTTCTTC.

This chain joins TRBV10-3 and TRBJ1-3, with 9 bases aligning to TRBD1. Germline CDR1 ENHRY, CDR2 SYGVKD. The V and J ends lost 10 bases and 2 bases, in that order; junction bases with no gene match: 3. CDR3 size: 13 residues. The chain's CDR3 is CATRTGAGNTIYF. DNA for the CDR3: TGTGCCACCAGGACAGGGGCTGGAAACACCATATATTTT.

The chain links TRBV7-2 to TRBJ2-5; D is ambiguous. Germline CDR1 reads SGHTA; CDR2 reads FQGNSA. Trimming pared 4 bases from V and 1 base from J, leaving 13 bases between. The CDR3 covers 15 residues. CDR3 nucleotide sequence: TGTGCCAGCAGCTCGAGGCGAACCCTCCAAGAGACCCAGTACTTC. Its protein is CASSSRRTLQETQYF.

This chain uses TRBV5-1 with TRBJ2-1, with 8 bases fitting TRBD1. The trim removed 0 bases at V and 0 bases at J, leaving 5 bases unmatched. Germline V gives CDR1 SGHRS, CDR2 YFSETQ. The CDR3 has 17 amino acids. The chain's CDR3 is CASSLAGTGSSYNEQFF. The CDR3 bases are TGCGCCAGCAGCTTGGCAGGGACAGGTAGCTCCTACAATGAGCAGTTCTTC.

The chain couples TRBV4-1 to TRBJ2-1, with 10 bases lining up with TRBD2. CDR1 MGHRA and CDR2 YSYEKL come from the germline V gene. The CDR3 has 17 amino acids. The V and J ends lost 4 bases and 2 bases, in that order; junction bases with no gene match: 8. CDR3 nucleotide sequence: TGCGCCAGCAGCCCCGGCGGGCTAGCGGGGGCCTACAATGAGCAGTTCTTC. Protein product: CASSPGGLAGAYNEQFF.

This chain joins TRBV6-1 and TRBJ2-7; TRBD2 matches 12 bases. Germline-derived CDR1 and CDR2 are MNHNS and SASEGT. The CDR3 totals 18 residues. The V gene end was trimmed by 2 bases and the J gene end by 3 bases; junction bases not matched to a gene: 11. The CDR3 sequence is CASSEPTSGGSMDYEQYF. CDR3 coding DNA: TGTGCCAGCAGTGAACCTACTAGCGGGGGGTCCATGGACTACGAGCAGTACTTC.

V gene TRBV29-1 combines with J gene TRBJ2-1; D perhaps matches TRBD2 (5 bases). V shed 3 bases and J shed 8 bases, with 20 bases lying between them. This CDR3 is built from 15 residues. The germline CDR1 and CDR2 sequences are SQVTM and ANQGSEA. CDR3 DNA sequence: TGCAGCGTTGACAGAGACGACCCCGCGGGCGATGAGCAGTTCTTC. Encoded protein: CSVDRDDPAGDEQFF.

This CDR3 reads CASSPPPHLPQGYQETQYF. The DNA for the CDR3 is TGTGCCAGCTCACCGCCGCCCCATCTGCCCCAGGGGTACCAAGAGACCCAGTACTTC. The chain recombines TRBV18 with TRBJ2-5; the D gene is possibly TRBD1 (6 bases). The germline CDR1 and CDR2 sequences are KGHSH and LQKENI. Trimming shortened V by 3 bases and J by 0 bases, and 23 bases separated the two germline ends. The CDR3 length is 19 residues.

This clone was recorded a few times. V gene TRBV19 combines with J gene TRBJ2-1; 9 bases are a match to TRBD2. This CDR3 contains 15 residues. The germline CDR1 and CDR2 sequences are LNHDA and SQIVND (reference sequence). V lost 6 bases to trimming and J lost 0 bases; unmatched junction nucleotides: 3. CDR3 sequence reads: CASSLSGSSYNEQFF. CDR3 DNA sequence: TGTGCCAGTAGCCTTAGCGGGAGCTCCTACAATGAGCAGTTCTTC.

This sequence joins TRBV30 and TRBJ1-2; 8 nucleotides align to TRBD1. Per germline, CDR1 GTSNPN and CDR2 SVGIG (reference sequence). J gave up 8 bases and V 0 bases, and 14 bases lay outside the gene matches. CDR3 length equals 16 residues. The CDR3 DNA reads as TGTGCCTGGAGTGTACCCCGGACAGGGACGGCCGTGGGCTACACCTTC. This translates into CAWSVPRTGTAVGYTF.

This clone was detected a few times. The chain joins TRBV2 to TRBJ2-4; weak D call: TRBD1 (6 bases). Trimming removed 6 bases at V and 1 base at J, with 16 bases between. CDR3 size: 16 residues. Germline-derived CDR1 and CDR2 are SNHLY and FYNNEI. CDR3 loop: CASRQQGWSAKNIQYF. The CDR3, as DNA: TGTGCCAGCAGGCAACAGGGATGGTCGGCCAAAAACATTCAGTACTTC. The full variable domain, its missing parts supplied by reference TRBV2 and TRBJ2-4, is EPEVTQTPSHQVTQMGQEVILRCVPISNHLYFYWYRQILGQKVEFLVSFYNNEISEKSEIFDDQFSVERPDGSNFTLKIRSTKLEDSAMYFCASRQQGWSAKNIQYFGAGTRLSVL.

CDR3 protein: CASSLVAGLYGYTF. As DNA, the CDR3 is TGTGCCAGCAGCTTAGTAGCGGGACTCTATGGCTACACCTTC. The gene calls are TRBV7-9 and TRBJ1-2, with D possibly matching TRBD1 (5 bases). The V gene lost 1 base and the J gene lost 4 bases, with 10 bases spanning the gap. The germline V gene encodes CDR1 SEHNR and CDR2 FQNEAQ (reference sequence). The CDR3 runs 14 residues.

The chain uses TRBV19 and TRBJ2-1; 8 bases map to TRBD2. Germline assignment: CDR1 LNHDA and CDR2 SQIVND (reference sequence). This CDR3 is 16 amino acids long. Unmatched junction bases numbered 7, after V lost 3 bases and J lost 3 bases. The CDR3 coding sequence is TGTGCCAGTAGTATCCAGGGACTAGTCGACTACAATGAGCAGTTCTTC. Amino acids: CASSIQGLVDYNEQFF.

This chain connects TRBV5-1 to TRBJ2-3; D unclear. There are 16 residues in the CDR3. The germline gives CDR1 SGHRS, CDR2 YFSETQ. V was pared by 0 bases and J by 0 bases, with 11 bases between. The CDR3 reads CASSLGVATSTDTQYF. The CDR3 coding sequence is TGCGCCAGCAGCTTGGGGGTCGCGACTAGCACAGATACGCAGTATTTT.

The chain recombines TRBV5-4 with TRBJ1-4; tentatively, D is TRBD1 (5 bases). This CDR3 comprises 14 residues. The germline V and J ends were trimmed by 3 bases and 7 bases, with 13 bases remaining between them. Germline-derived CDR1 and CDR2 are SGHNT and YYREEE (reference sequence). This CDR3 is CASSSSTGGEKLFF. The CDR3 bases are TGTGCCAGCAGCTCATCTACCGGGGGTGAAAAACTGTTTTTT.

The rearrangement joins TRBV5-5 to TRBJ1-3; D ambiguous. Trimming took off 0 bases at V and 6 bases at J, with 10 bases between the two ends. Germline V gene lookup returns CDR1 SGHKS and CDR2 YYEKEE (reference sequence). The CDR3 loop spans 14 amino acids. DNA for the CDR3: TGTGCCAGCAGCTTGGACAGCGGGGAAAACACCATATATTTT. Translation: CASSLDSGENTIYF.

This rearrangement joins TRBV9 to TRBJ2-1; 7 bases are shared with TRBD2. This CDR3 has 16 residues. Per the germline V gene, CDR1 is SGDLS and CDR2 is YYNGEE. With V trimmed by 3 bases and J by 8 bases, 14 bases remained unmatched. CDR3 loop: CASSAFKRGPPHEQFF. The CDR3 DNA is TGTGCCAGCAGCGCGTTCAAGCGGGGACCTCCCCATGAGCAGTTCTTC.

The V and J genes are TRBV19 and TRBJ1-5; D call uncertain. Trimming cost V 5 bases and J 7 bases, with 12 bases left between them. The CDR3 length is 13 residues. The germline V gene encodes CDR1 LNHDA and CDR2 SQIVND (reference sequence). The CDR3 here is CASSVGRGQPQHF. The CDR3 DNA reads TGTGCCAGTAGTGTTGGAAGAGGACAGCCCCAGCATTTT. Supplemented by reference TRBV19 and TRBJ1-5, the full variable domain reads DGGITQSPKYLFRKEGQNVTLSCEQNLNHDAMYWYRQDPGQGLRLIYYSQIVNDFQKGDIAEGYSVSREKKESFPLTVTSAQKNPTAFYLCASSVGRGQPQHFGDGTRLSIL.

The rearrangement links TRBV6-4 to TRBJ2-2; D is possibly TRBD2 (6 bases). In germline, CDR1 is MRHNA, CDR2 SNTAGT. The V gene lost 8 bases and the J gene lost 6 bases, with 7 bases spanning the gap. The CDR3 is 11 amino acids. DNA of the CDR3: TGTGCCAGCCCGGGGGCCGGGGAGCTGTTTTTT. Residues: CASPGAGELFF.

This clone was seen once. The chain uses TRBV27 and TRBJ2-1; D unclear. Per the germline V gene, CDR1 is MNHEY and CDR2 is SMNVEV (reference sequence). This CDR3 is built from 14 residues. The V and J ends lost 5 bases and 1 base respectively, with 9 bases between them. CDR3 residues: CASSQAVSYNEQFF. CDR3 bases: TGTGCCAGCAGTCAGGCAGTGTCCTACAATGAGCAGTTCTTC.

This clone was observed a handful of times. The rearrangement links TRBV7-2 to TRBJ1-5, with 9 positions matching TRBD1. The CDR3 extends over 15 amino acids. Germline-derived CDR1 and CDR2 are SGHTA and FQGNSA. The ends lost 4 bases at V and 5 bases at J; junction bases unmatched: 6. This CDR3 reads CASSSRTGEHQPQHF. Here the CDR3 DNA reads TGTGCCAGCAGCTCCAGGACAGGGGAGCATCAGCCCCAGCATTTT.

This clone was counted a single time. The V call is TRBV7-9, the J call TRBJ1-1; TRBD1 is a possible D gene (5 bases). The CDR3 consists of 13 residues. The V end was cut by 7 bases, the J end by 5 bases, with 14 bases between. From germline, CDR1 is SEHNR and CDR2 FQNEAQ (reference sequence). In nucleotides, the CDR3 is TGTGCCAGCACCTTTACTGGGGGGACTGAAGCTTTCTTT. Translation: CASTFTGGTEAFF.

V is TRBV27 and J is TRBJ1-1; 7 bases match TRBD1. With V trimmed by 4 bases and J by 3 bases, 14 bases remained unmatched. In germline, CDR1 is MNHEY, CDR2 SMNVEV (reference sequence). The CDR3 spans 17 residues. CDR3 sequence reads: CASSSLTGAGMDTEAFF. In DNA, the CDR3 is TGTGCCAGCAGTTCACTAACAGGGGCTGGGATGGACACTGAAGCTTTCTTT.

The chain's CDR3 is CASSSRQAETQYF. The CDR3 bases are TGTGCCAGCAGTTCTCGACAGGCAGAGACCCAGTACTTC. The chain is built from TRBV6-5 and TRBJ2-5; D may be TRBD1 (6 bases). The CDR3 length is 13 residues. Trimming removed 4 bases from V and 4 bases from J, with 10 bases in between. Germline CDR1 is MNHEY and CDR2 is SVGAGI.

V usage is TRBV4-1 and J usage is TRBJ2-3; 14 positions match TRBD2. The germline CDR1 and CDR2 sequences are MGHRA and YSYEKL. Trimming cost V 1 base and J 2 bases; bases outside gene matches: 2. The CDR3 has 17 amino acids. CDR3 DNA: TGCGCCAGCAGCCAAGGGACTAGCGGGGGGTACACAGATACGCAGTATTTT. This codes for CASSQGTSGGYTDTQYF.

This clone was observed a few times. V usage is TRBV4-3 and J usage is TRBJ1-2, with D perhaps TRBD1 (5 bases). Germline V gives CDR1 LGHNA, CDR2 YSLEER. With 3 bases removed from V and 2 bases from J, the gap between germline ends came to 10 bases. The CDR3 sequence is 14 residues long. The CDR3 region is CASSQTTENYGYTF. CDR3 coding DNA: TGCGCCAGCAGCCAGACGACAGAAAACTATGGCTACACCTTC.

This chain links TRBV11-2 with TRBJ2-7; 7 nucleotides agree with TRBD1. Unmatched junction bases numbered 15, after V lost 6 bases and J lost 4 bases. The CDR3 spans 16 residues. Germline V gives CDR1 SGHAT, CDR2 FQNNGV. The CDR3 region is CASRRTYRGATYEQYF. Written as DNA, the CDR3 is TGTGCCAGCAGGCGCACCTACAGGGGAGCGACGTACGAGCAGTACTTC.

The CDR3, as DNA: TGCGCCAGCAGCTTGTCCGGGACAGGGAACGAGCAGTACGTC. This encodes CASSLSGTGNEQYV. The J gene is TRBJ2-7, the V gene TRBV5-1, with TRBD1 identical over 9 bases. The V gene end was trimmed by 1 base and the J gene end by 5 bases; junction bases not matched to a gene: 4. The CDR3 has 14 residues. From germline, CDR1 is SGHRS and CDR2 YFSETQ.